This TCR beta chain stems from a study of regulatory T cells in long-lasting Graves disease. For the study at large: Graves' patients with a new diagnosis had received antithyroid drugs under 3 months.

Construction of TCR beta libraries relied on iRepertoire HTBI primers and on Arm-PCR targeting CDR3 regions. TCRdb re-analysed the multiplex PCR reads in MiXCR, keeping a single row per CDR3 protein. The sample gives some 250,000 distinct CDR3 sequences, roughly 21% of which show up once; roughly 13% is in the top ten. The germline V gene has CDR1 SGHTA and CDR2 FQGNSA. V dropped 5 bases and J dropped 0 bases, with 7 bases sitting between them. There are 13 residues in the CDR3. Time point: newly diagnosed GD, antithyroid drugs for less than 3 months. PBMC-extracted RNA yielded the TCR library. Graves' disease diagnosis used American Thyroid Association guidelines. Patients were enrolled at an endocrinology department in Xi'an, China. Whole-study results and caveats: Persistent Graves' disease cases displayed lower TCR diversity than newly diagnosed ones.

This clonotype was seen at least ten times. What it binds is unknown. The chain has TRBV7-2 and TRBJ1-1; D is undetermined. This TCR derives from a female donor with Graves disease. The sample consisted of peripheral blood mononuclear cells (PBMCs), taken at new diagnosis, from a patient treated with antithyroid drugs. As DNA, the CDR3 is TGTGCCAGCAGCCCGTATATGAACACTGAAGCTTTCTTT. Protein sequence: CASSPYMNTEAFF.